This TCR beta chain was identified in a study of cytomegalovirus exposure and HLA in healthy donors. Study-wide context: A data release that came early held tens of millions of unique TCRs from HLA-typed donors. Overall study results and limits: Reportedly, HLA-A and HLA-B alleles of most subjects were accurately predicted from TCR beta. Several top significant clusters appeared, in a later analysis, to be linked to common viral pathogens.

Notes on this clone: The target antigen is unknown.

Amplification used 60 Vbeta primers and 13 Jbeta primers. Using immunoSEQ multiplex PCR, the repertoire was profiled, and TCRdb retains in-frame clones only, with some absent. The sample totals tens of thousands of clones. The CDR3 runs 12 residues. CDR1 and CDR2 from the germline V gene are MNHEY and SVGAGI. Trimming cost V 10 bases and J 1 base, with 10 bases left between them. V gene TRBV6-5 combines with J gene TRBJ1-1; weak D call: TRBD1 (5 bases). The source is a woman aged 55-70 years in good health and CMV-seropositive. Sequencing was carried out using PBMCs. CDR3 sequence (DNA): TGTGCCACCAGGGAGGGGAACACTGAAGCTTTCTTT. Translated, it gives CATREGNTEAFF.